The entry below gives a single TCR beta chain sequence along with its context. Its antigen is not identified. This CDR3 spans 17 amino acids. In germline, CDR1 is KGHSH, CDR2 LQKENI. V shed 5 bases and J shed 2 bases, with 21 bases lying between them. TCR beta library input comprised roughly 2.2 micrograms of genomic DNA from cryopreserved PBMCs. This sample was included in a study of cytotoxic CD8 clonotypes in ibrutinib-treated CLL. Overall study findings and caveats: Elevated clonality accompanied ibrutinib response, with a return toward baseline values at progression. Public clonotypes, found uncommonly, either contracted or stayed stable on treatment. The study sampled sustained-remission and progressing patients at different times.

Only in-frame clones appear in the TCRdb table, and some are missing; sequencing was by immunoSEQ multiplex PCR. The table has 300,000 to 350,000 clones, roughly 80% seen once. Specimen: PBMCs, collected before ibrutinib treatment. J is TRBJ1-1 and V is TRBV18; D is unresolved. The receptor was derived from a human donor with chronic lymphocytic leukemia. CDR3 DNA sequence: TGTGCCAGCTCATTTGTGACACTTGAATACCAAAACACTGAAGCTTTCTTT. Residues: CASSFVTLEYQNTEAFF.